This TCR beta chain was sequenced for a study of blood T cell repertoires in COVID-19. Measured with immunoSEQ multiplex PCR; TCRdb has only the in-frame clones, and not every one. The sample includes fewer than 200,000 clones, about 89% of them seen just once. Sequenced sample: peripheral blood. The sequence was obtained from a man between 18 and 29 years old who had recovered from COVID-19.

The CDR3 here is CASSGDTNQETQYF. DNA for the CDR3: TGTGCCAGCAGTGGGGACACAAACCAAGAGACCCAGTACTTC. J is TRBJ2-5 and V is TRBV25-1; tentative D call: TRBD1 (6 bases). The V and J ends lost 4 bases and 0 bases respectively, with 9 bases between them. CDR1 is MGHDK, CDR2 SYGVNS, per germline. This CDR3 is 14 amino acids long.